This T cell receptor (beta chain) derives from a study of cytomegalovirus exposure and HLA in healthy donors. About this clone: The antigen is undetermined.

PCR was performed using 60 Vbeta and 13 Jbeta primers. This table comes from immunoSEQ multiplex PCR, and its TCRdb copy is limited to in-frame clones, with some not included. The sample records about 100,000 clones, around two thirds being singletons. This CDR3 comprises 17 residues. J lost 5 bases, V lost 3 bases, and 10 bases had no gene match. The germline V gene has CDR1 SGHAT and CDR2 FQNNGV. Overall study findings and caveats: Later analysis associated a missense DCLRE1C variant with TCR beta V- and J-gene trimming. It was reported in a later analysis that an Asian-associated ancestry cluster showed fewer N-insertions than the approximately 670-donor mean.

This TCR came from a man aged 30 to 45 in good health and CMV-seropositive. The V gene is TRBV11-2, the J gene TRBJ1-2, with 12 bases aligning to TRBD1. Sequences were obtained from PBMCs. The CDR3 nucleotides read TGTGCCAGCAGCTTCCAGGGGGGGGGACAGGGGGCATATGGCTACACCTTC. Its protein is CASSFQGGGQGAYGYTF.